Shown below are 18 T cell receptor beta chains from a single sample sequenced in a study of blood T cell repertoires in COVID-19 (dated by TCRdb to the early 2020s). Libraries came from the immunoSEQ multiplex PCR assay. TCRdb took over this immuneACCESS table, retaining in-frame rearrangements with V and J assigned. Such tables are incomplete; in checked studies, under half of the missing clones stem from an unresolved V gene, and the remainder is unexplained. The sample yields 200,000 to 250,000 clones; more than 75% were counted once. The ten largest clonotypes hold 7.2% of the sample. What was sequenced was PBMCs or T cells enriched from blood (not recorded which). The receptor source for this set is a man under 40 in a cohort exposed to, infected with or recovered from COVID-19 (not recorded which).

This clone has only one observation. This rearrangement joins TRBV11-3 to TRBJ2-1; 9 nucleotides align to TRBD1. CDR3 size: 14 residues. Per germline, CDR1 SGHNT and CDR2 YENEEA. The V gene end was trimmed by 7 bases and the J gene end by 5 bases; junction bases not matched to a gene: 6. Here the CDR3 reads CASTPGQGNNEQFF. As DNA, the CDR3 is TGTGCCAGCACACCGGGACAGGGTAACAATGAGCAGTTCTTC.

This chain uses TRBV5-1 with TRBJ2-3, with D perhaps matching TRBD2 (5 bases). Trimming shortened V by 2 bases and J by 3 bases, and 13 bases separated the two germline ends. Germline CDR1 and CDR2: SGHRS and YFSETQ. CDR3 length: 15 residues. Written as DNA, the CDR3 is TGCGCCAGCAGCTTACAAACTAGAGATACAGATACGCAGTATTTT. The encoded protein is CASSLQTRDTDTQYF.

In DNA, the CDR3 is TGTGCCAGCAGCCCAAACAGGGCCGATAATGAAAAACTGTTTTTT. Protein sequence: CASSPNRADNEKLFF. The chain recombines TRBV7-9 with TRBJ1-4, with a tentative D call TRBD1 (6 bases). V was shortened by 5 bases and J by 4 bases, with 14 bases between the two germline ends. The CDR3 is 15 amino acids. Germline assignment: CDR1 SEHNR and CDR2 FQNEAQ (reference sequence).

The rearrangement uses TRBV19 and TRBJ1-2, with 7 bases identical to TRBD1. With 3 bases clipped from V and 4 bases from J, the junction kept 17 bases outside the gene matches. The CDR3 sequence is 18 residues long. Germline V CDR1 and CDR2: LNHDA, SQIVND (reference sequence). CDR3 coding DNA: TGTGCCAGTAGTATCGCGGCGACAGGGCTGACAATGGGCTATGGCTACACCTTC. Translated: CASSIAATGLTMGYGYTF.

The chain uses TRBV12-3 or TRBV12-4 and TRBJ2-7; a weak D match, TRBD2 (5 bases). This CDR3 is built from 13 residues. Trimming took off 3 bases at V and 0 bases at J, with 6 bases between the two ends. As DNA, the CDR3 is TGTGCCAGCAGTTTGGGGAGCTCCTACGAGCAGTACTTC. Protein sequence: CASSLGSSYEQYF.

V gene TRBV9 combines with J gene TRBJ1-1; D is ambiguous. Trimming stripped 5 bases from V and 0 bases from J, with 14 bases between. Per the germline V gene, CDR1 is SGDLS and CDR2 is YYNGEE. This CDR3 contains 15 residues. The CDR3 region is CASSLYDTLNTEAFF. The CDR3 DNA reads as TGTGCCAGCAGTCTCTATGACACCTTGAACACTGAAGCTTTCTTT.

This clone came up once. The chain employs TRBV24-1 and TRBJ1-2, with 10 bases aligning to TRBD1. Germline values: CDR1 KGHDR, CDR2 SFDVKD. The J segment lost 6 bases and the V segment lost 4 bases, leaving 7 bases of the junction unmatched. The CDR3 spans 15 residues. The chain's CDR3 is CATSERGTGVDGYTF. CDR3 sequence (DNA): TGTGCCACCAGTGAGCGTGGGACAGGGGTCGATGGCTACACCTTC.

The chain has TRBV6-5 and TRBJ1-5; no reliable D call. V shed 7 bases and J shed 2 bases, with 9 bases lying between them. Germline loops: CDR1 MNHEY, CDR2 SVGAGI. This CDR3 has 13 amino acids. CDR3 residues: CASTRGGNQPQHF. The CDR3 nucleotides are TGTGCCAGCACGCGGGGTGGCAATCAGCCCCAGCATTTT.

This sequence joins TRBV3-1 (or the pseudogene TRBV3-2) and TRBJ2-5; 7 positions match TRBD1. CDR3 length: 14 residues. V lost 5 bases and J lost 4; bases outside the gene matches: 7. In germline, CDR1 is LGHDT, CDR2 YNNKEL (reference sequence). The DNA of the CDR3 is TGTGCCAGCAGCGCAAACAGGGGCGGAGAGACCCAGTACTTC. It specifies CASSANRGGETQYF.

This clone appeared a few times. The chain joins TRBV11-3 to TRBJ2-1, with D perhaps matching TRBD2 (6 bases). Germline CDR1 SGHNT, CDR2 YENEEA. V was clipped by 3 bases and J by 2 bases, with 17 bases between them. The CDR3 has 17 amino acids. This CDR3 reads CASSLRGPDSTYNEQFF. In DNA, the CDR3 is TGTGCCAGCAGCTTGCGGGGTCCGGATTCAACCTACAATGAGCAGTTCTTC.

This chain links TRBV5-1 with TRBJ2-5; TRBD2 aligns across 8 bases. V was clipped by 0 bases and J by 4 bases; unmatched bases: 17. The CDR3 totals 19 residues. Germline assignment: CDR1 SGHRS and CDR2 YFSETQ. CDR3 DNA sequence: TGCGCCAGCAGCTTGGGCTTCCGATTAGCGGGACGTATCGGAGAGACCCAGTACTTC. Encoded protein: CASSLGFRLAGRIGETQYF. Full variable domain (remainder filled in from reference TRBV5-1 and TRBJ2-5): KAGVTQTPRYLIKTRGQQVTLSCSPISGHRSVSWYQQTPGQGLQFLFEYFSETQRNKGNFPGRFSGRQFSNSRSEMNVSTLELGDSALYLCASSLGFRLAGRIGETQYFGPGTRLLVL.

V gene TRBV5-1 combines with J gene TRBJ2-5, with D perhaps matching TRBD2 (6 bases). The CDR3 totals 17 residues. V gave up 1 base and J gave up 2 bases, with 18 bases separating them. CDR1 is SGHRS, CDR2 YFSETQ, per germline. Here the CDR3 reads CASSLWRGTPKQETQYF. As DNA, the CDR3 is TGCGCCAGCAGCTTGTGGAGGGGAACCCCCAAACAAGAGACCCAGTACTTC.

The rearrangement links TRBV19 to TRBJ1-1, with 9 bases identical to TRBD1. Germline loops: CDR1 LNHDA, CDR2 SQIVND (reference sequence). V shed 9 bases, J shed 1 base, and the junction held 3 bases outside the gene matches. This CDR3 has 13 amino acids. The CDR3 nucleotides are TGTGCCAGCGGGGACAGGGCGAACACTGAAGCTTTCTTT. Translated: CASGDRANTEAFF.

The rearrangement links TRBV7-9 to TRBJ1-1, with unresolved D. The V gene lost 4 bases and the J gene lost 1 base, with 13 bases spanning the gap. CDR3 size: 15 residues. Germline CDR1 SEHNR, CDR2 FQNEAQ (reference sequence). Written as DNA, the CDR3 is TGTGCCAGCAGCTCGAATCGGGGAAGGAACACTGAAGCTTTCTTT. It translates to CASSSNRGRNTEAFF.

The chain uses TRBV27 and TRBJ1-5; 10 positions match TRBD1. The CDR3 loop spans 15 amino acids. V gave up 6 bases and J gave up 5 bases; unmatched junction bases: 7. The germline gives CDR1 MNHEY, CDR2 SMNVEV (reference sequence). CDR3 region: CASRSTGGADQPQHF. CDR3 bases: TGTGCCAGCAGATCGACAGGGGGCGCGGATCAGCCCCAGCATTTT.

This clone was detected only once. The V and J genes are TRBV18 and TRBJ2-1, with 13 bases matching TRBD2. The CDR3 totals 19 residues. Germline values: CDR1 KGHSH, CDR2 LQKENI. The J segment lost 3 bases and the V segment lost 2 bases, leaving 10 bases of the junction unmatched. The CDR3 sequence is CASSPVLAGGTWIYNEQFF. CDR3 nucleotides: TGTGCCAGCTCACCAGTACTAGCGGGAGGGACGTGGATCTACAATGAGCAGTTCTTC.

This clone has just one count. The chain recombines TRBV14 with TRBJ2-2; D is unresolved. Per germline, CDR1 SGHDN and CDR2 FVKESK. This CDR3 has 13 residues. Trimming took 1 base from V and 6 from J, leaving 6 bases between them. The CDR3 sequence: CASSQVRAGELFF. DNA of the CDR3: TGTGCCAGCAGCCAAGTTCGGGCCGGGGAGCTGTTTTTT.

The rearrangement links TRBV4-1 to TRBJ2-1; no clear D. The germline V and J ends were trimmed by 2 bases and 7 bases, with 9 bases remaining between them. Per germline, CDR1 MGHRA and CDR2 YSYEKL. The CDR3 is 13 amino acids. CDR3 DNA sequence: TGCGCCAGCAGCCAAAGGAGACCGAATGAGCAGTTCTTC. Translating gives CASSQRRPNEQFF.